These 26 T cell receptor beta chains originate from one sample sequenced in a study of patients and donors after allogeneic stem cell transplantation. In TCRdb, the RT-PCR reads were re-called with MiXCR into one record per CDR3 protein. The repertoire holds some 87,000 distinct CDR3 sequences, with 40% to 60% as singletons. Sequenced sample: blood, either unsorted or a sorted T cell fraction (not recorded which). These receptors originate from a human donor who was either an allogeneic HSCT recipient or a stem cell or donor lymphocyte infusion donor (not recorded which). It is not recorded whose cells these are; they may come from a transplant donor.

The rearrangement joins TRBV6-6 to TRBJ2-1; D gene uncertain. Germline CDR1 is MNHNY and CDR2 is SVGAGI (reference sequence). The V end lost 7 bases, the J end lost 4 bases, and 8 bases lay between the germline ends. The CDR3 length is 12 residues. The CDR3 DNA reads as TGTGCCAGCAATGTGGGATACAATGAGCAGTTCTTC. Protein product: CASNVGYNEQFF.

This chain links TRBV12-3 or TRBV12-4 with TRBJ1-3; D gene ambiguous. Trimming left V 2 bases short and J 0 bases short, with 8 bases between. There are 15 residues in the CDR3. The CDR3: CASSLPGYSGNTIYF. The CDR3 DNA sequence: TGTGCCAGCAGTTTACCAGGATACTCTGGAAACACCATATATTTT.

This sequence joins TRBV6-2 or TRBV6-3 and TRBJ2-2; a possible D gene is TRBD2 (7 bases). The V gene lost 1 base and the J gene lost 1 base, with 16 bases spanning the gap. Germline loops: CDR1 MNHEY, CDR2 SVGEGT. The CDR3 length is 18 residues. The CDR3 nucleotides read TGTGCCAGCAGTTACTTTCCCCTAGCGGACAGGAACACCGGGGAGCTGTTTTTT. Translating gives CASSYFPLADRNTGELFF.

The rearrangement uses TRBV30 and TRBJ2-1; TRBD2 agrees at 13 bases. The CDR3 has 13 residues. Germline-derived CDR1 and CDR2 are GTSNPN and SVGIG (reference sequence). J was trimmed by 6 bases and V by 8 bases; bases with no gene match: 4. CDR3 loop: CAGLAGVFNEQFF. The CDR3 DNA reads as TGTGCCGGACTAGCGGGAGTTTTCAATGAGCAGTTCTTC.

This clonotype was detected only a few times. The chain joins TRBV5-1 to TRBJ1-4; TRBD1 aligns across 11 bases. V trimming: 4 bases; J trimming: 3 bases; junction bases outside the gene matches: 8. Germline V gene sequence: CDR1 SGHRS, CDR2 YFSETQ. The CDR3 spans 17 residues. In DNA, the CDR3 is TGCGCCAGCAGCCTCCGGGACAGGGGGTTTGCTAATGAAAAACTGTTTTTT. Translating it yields CASSLRDRGFANEKLFF.

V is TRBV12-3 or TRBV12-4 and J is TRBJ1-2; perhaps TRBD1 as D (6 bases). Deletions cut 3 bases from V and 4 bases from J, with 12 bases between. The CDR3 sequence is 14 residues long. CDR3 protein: CASSLRGILYGYTF. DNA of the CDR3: TGTGCCAGCAGTTTGAGGGGGATCCTCTATGGCTACACCTTC.

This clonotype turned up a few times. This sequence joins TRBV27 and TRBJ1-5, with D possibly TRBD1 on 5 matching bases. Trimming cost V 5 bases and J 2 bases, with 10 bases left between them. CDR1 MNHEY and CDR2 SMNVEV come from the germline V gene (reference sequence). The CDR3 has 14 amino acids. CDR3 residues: CASSRGTRNQPQHF. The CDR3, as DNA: TGTGCCAGCAGTCGTGGGACGCGCAATCAGCCCCAGCATTTT.

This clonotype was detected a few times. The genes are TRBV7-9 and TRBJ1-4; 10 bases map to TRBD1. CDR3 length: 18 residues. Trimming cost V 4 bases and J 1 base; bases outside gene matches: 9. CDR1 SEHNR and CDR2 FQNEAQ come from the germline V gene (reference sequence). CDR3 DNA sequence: TGTGCCAGCAGCTCCAGGGACAGGGGTACGGGAACTAATGAAAAACTGTTTTTT. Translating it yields CASSSRDRGTGTNEKLFF.

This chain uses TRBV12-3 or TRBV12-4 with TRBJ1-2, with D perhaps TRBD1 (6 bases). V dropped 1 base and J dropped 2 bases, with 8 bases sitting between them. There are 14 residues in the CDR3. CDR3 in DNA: TGTGCCAGCAGTTTAGACAGGGAAAACTATGGCTACACCTTC. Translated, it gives CASSLDRENYGYTF.

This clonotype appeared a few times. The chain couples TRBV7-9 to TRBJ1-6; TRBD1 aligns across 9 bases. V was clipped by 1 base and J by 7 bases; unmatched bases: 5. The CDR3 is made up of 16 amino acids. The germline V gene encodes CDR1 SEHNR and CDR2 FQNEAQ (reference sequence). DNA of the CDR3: TGTGCCAGCAGCTTAGGAGGGACAGGGAAGAATTCACCCCTCCACTTT. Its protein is CASSLGGTGKNSPLHF.

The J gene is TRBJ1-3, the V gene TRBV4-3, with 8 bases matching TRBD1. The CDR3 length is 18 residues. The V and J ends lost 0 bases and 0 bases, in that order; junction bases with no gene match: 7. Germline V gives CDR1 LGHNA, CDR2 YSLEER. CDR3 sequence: CASSQDLGQVISGNTIYF. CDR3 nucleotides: TGCGCCAGCAGCCAAGATCTGGGACAGGTCATCTCTGGAAACACCATATATTTT.

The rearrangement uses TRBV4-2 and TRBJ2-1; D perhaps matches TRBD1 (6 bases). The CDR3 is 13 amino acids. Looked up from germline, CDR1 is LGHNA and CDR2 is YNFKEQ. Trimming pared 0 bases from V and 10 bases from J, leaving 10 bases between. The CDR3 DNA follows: TGTGCCAGCAGCCAAGAGGAAGGGGGAGAGCAGTTCTTC. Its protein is CASSQEEGGEQFF.

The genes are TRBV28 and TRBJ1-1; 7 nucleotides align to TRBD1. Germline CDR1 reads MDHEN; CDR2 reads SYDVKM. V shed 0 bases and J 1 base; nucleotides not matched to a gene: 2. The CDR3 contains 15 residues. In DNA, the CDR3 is TGTGCCAGCAGTTTATGGACAGGGCAGAACACTGAAGCTTTCTTT. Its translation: CASSLWTGQNTEAFF.

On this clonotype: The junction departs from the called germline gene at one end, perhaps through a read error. The CDR3 DNA reads as TGTGCTAGCAGCTTAGCGGGGCGAACCGGGGAGCTGTTTTTT. This translates into CASSLAGRTGELFF. J is TRBJ2-2 and V is TRBV7-7, with TRBD2 matching 8 bases. Germline CDR1 and CDR2: SSHAT and FNYEAQ (reference sequence). This CDR3 comprises 14 residues.

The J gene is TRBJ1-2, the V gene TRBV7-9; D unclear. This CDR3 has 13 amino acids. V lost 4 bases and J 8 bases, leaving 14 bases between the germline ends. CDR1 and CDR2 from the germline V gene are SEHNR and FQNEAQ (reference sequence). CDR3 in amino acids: CASSYIEGLGYTF. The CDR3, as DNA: TGTGCCAGCAGCTACATCGAGGGATTAGGCTACACCTTC.

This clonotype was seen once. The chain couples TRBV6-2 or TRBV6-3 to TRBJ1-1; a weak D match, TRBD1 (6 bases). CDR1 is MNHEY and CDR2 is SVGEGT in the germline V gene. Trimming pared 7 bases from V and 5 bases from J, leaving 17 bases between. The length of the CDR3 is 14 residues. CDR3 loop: CASNPDRLQTEAFF. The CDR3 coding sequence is TGTGCCAGCAACCCAGACAGGCTCCAGACTGAAGCTTTCTTT.

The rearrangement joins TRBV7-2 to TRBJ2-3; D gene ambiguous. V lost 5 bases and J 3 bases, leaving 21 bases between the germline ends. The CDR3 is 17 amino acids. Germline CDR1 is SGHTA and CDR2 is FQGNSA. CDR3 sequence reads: CASSTRLESLGTDTQYF. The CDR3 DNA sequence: TGTGCCAGCAGCACGCGCCTTGAGAGTCTGGGGACAGATACGCAGTATTTT.

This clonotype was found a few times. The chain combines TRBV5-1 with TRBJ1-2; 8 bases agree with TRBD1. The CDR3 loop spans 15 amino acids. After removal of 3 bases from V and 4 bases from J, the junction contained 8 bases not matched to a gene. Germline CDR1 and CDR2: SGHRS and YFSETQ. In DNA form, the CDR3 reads TGCGCCAGCAGCTATGTCGGACAGGGCGGCTATGGCTACACCTTC. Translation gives CASSYVGQGGYGYTF. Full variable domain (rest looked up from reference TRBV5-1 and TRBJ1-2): KAGVTQTPRYLIKTRGQQVTLSCSPISGHRSVSWYQQTPGQGLQFLFEYFSETQRNKGNFPGRFSGRQFSNSRSEMNVSTLELGDSALYLCASSYVGQGGYGYTFGSGTRLTVV.

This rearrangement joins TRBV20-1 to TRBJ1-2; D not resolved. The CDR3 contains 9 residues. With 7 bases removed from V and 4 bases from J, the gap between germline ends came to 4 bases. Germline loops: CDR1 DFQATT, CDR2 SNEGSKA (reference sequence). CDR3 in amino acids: CSVVYGYTF. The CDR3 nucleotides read TGCAGTGTTGTCTATGGCTACACCTTC.

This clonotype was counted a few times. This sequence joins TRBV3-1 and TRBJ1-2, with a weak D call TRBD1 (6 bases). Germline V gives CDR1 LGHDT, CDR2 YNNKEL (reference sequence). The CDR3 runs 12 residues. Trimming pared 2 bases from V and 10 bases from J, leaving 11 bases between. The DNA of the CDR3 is TGTGCCAGCAGCCAACCCGGACAGTCCTACACCTTC. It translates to CASSQPGQSYTF.

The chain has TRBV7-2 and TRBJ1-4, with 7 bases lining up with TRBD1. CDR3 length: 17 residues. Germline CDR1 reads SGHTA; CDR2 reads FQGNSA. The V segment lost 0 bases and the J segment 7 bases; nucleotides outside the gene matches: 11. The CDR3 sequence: CASSLASHRGGGEKLFF. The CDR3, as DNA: TGTGCCAGCAGCTTAGCGTCCCACAGGGGTGGAGGTGAAAAACTGTTTTTT.

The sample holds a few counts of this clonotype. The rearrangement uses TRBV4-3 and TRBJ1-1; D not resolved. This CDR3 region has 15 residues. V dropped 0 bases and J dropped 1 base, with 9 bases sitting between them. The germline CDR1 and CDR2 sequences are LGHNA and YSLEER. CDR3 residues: CASSQDPLGNTEAFF. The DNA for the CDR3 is TGCGCCAGCAGCCAAGATCCCCTAGGGAACACTGAAGCTTTCTTT.

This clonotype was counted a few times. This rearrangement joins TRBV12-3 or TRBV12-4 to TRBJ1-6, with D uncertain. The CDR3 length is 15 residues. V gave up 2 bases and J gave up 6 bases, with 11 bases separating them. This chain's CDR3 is CASSLFAGLNSPLHF. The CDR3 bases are TGTGCCAGCAGTTTATTTGCCGGACTTAATTCACCCCTCCACTTT.

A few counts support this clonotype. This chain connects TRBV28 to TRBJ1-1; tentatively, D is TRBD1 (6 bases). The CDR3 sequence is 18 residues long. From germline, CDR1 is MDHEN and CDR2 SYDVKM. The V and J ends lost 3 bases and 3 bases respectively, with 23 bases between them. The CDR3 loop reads CASSFWEIPFRGYTEAFF. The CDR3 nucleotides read TGTGCCAGCAGTTTTTGGGAGATACCGTTTAGGGGGTACACTGAAGCTTTCTTT. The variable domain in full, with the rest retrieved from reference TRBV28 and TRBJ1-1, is DVKVTQSSRYLVKRTGEKVFLECVQDMDHENMFWYRQDPGLGLRLIYFSYDVKMKEKGDIPEGYSVSREKKERFSLILESASTNQTSMYLCASSFWEIPFRGYTEAFFGQGTRLTVV.

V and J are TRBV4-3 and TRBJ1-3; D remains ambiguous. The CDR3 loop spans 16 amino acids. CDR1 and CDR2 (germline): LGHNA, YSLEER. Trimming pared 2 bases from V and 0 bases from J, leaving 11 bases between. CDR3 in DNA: TGCGCCAGCAGCCAATGGGTTTCGTACTCTGGAAACACCATATATTTT. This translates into CASSQWVSYSGNTIYF.

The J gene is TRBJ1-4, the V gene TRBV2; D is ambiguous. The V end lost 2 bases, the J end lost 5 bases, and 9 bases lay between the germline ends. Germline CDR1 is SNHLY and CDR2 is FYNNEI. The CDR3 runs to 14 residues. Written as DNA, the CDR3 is TGTGCCAGCAGTGAAATGGGCGGGAATGAAAAACTGTTTTTT. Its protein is CASSEMGGNEKLFF.